The 10 T cell receptor beta chains in this list originate from one sample, sequenced in a study of Graves' ophthalmopathy and Graves' hyperthyroidism (dated by TCRdb to between 2017 and 2018). Sequencing instrument: Illumina HiSeq 2000. For repertoire sequencing, the TCR beta CDR3 regions were amplified from RNA transcripts. The first round of RT-PCR was done with HTBI primers and the Qiagen OneStep RT-PCR kit, and was followed by a second round of multiplex PCR, then size selection and purification. The public reads were run again by TCRdb, first through fastp at Q25 and then through MiXCR, and only productive beta chains were kept. Under each unique CDR3 protein, matching rows form one entry showing the most common genes and DNA. The sample table shows approximately 480,000 distinct CDR3 sequences, and approximately 15% are seen once. Roughly 9.8% of the sample goes to the ten largest clones. Sequenced: blood. The receptors stem from a woman in her 30s with Graves' ophthalmopathy. Donor details come from another sample of the same person, matched by shared clones.

This clonotype was observed at least ten times. The chain has TRBV6-5 and TRBJ2-3; D call uncertain. Germline-derived CDR1 and CDR2 are MNHEY and SVGAGI. The CDR3 covers 16 residues. Trimming took 2 bases from V and 9 from J, leaving 21 bases between them. CDR3 in amino acids: CASSYPRKGKETTQYF. CDR3 nucleotide sequence: TGTGCCAGCAGTTACCCACGAAAAGGGAAAGAGACGACGCAGTATTTT.

Many counts were recorded for this clonotype. V is TRBV20-1 and J is TRBJ1-2; D ambiguous. The CDR3 runs 11 residues. Germline CDR1 is DFQATT and CDR2 is SNEGSKA (reference sequence). Deletions cut 5 bases from V and 5 bases from J, with 9 bases between. CDR3 region: CSAGGWYGYTF. DNA for the CDR3: TGCAGTGCTGGTGGGTGGTATGGCTACACCTTC.

This clonotype was seen many times. The gene calls are TRBV12-3 or TRBV12-4 and TRBJ2-7; TRBD1 aligns across 8 bases. J lost 1 base, V lost 3 bases, and 8 bases had no gene match. There are 16 residues in the CDR3. The CDR3 reads CASSFALTGVSYEQYF. The CDR3 coding sequence is TGTGCCAGCAGTTTCGCCCTGACAGGGGTATCCTACGAGCAGTACTTC.

This clonotype occurred many times. The chain combines TRBV2 with TRBJ2-7, with D hard to call. The CDR3 loop spans 11 amino acids. The germline V gene has CDR1 SNHLY and CDR2 FYNNEI. The V and J ends lost 5 bases and 6 bases respectively, with 8 bases between them. DNA for the CDR3: TGTGCCAGCAGTAGTAGCCCCGAGCAGTACTTC. This codes for CASSSSPEQYF.

This clonotype came up many times. J is TRBJ2-7 and V is TRBV29-1; D may be TRBD1 (6 bases). The CDR3 contains 13 residues. The germline V gene encodes CDR1 SQVTM and CDR2 ANQGSEA. Trimming stripped 4 bases from V and 2 bases from J, with 12 bases between. Here the CDR3 DNA reads TGCAGCGTTGGTACAGGGTGGGCCTACGAGCAGTACTTC. It specifies CSVGTGWAYEQYF.

This clonotype has at least ten counts. The V call is TRBV5-4, the J call TRBJ2-7; D is perhaps TRBD2 (5 bases). V dropped 1 base and J dropped 4 bases, with 12 bases sitting between them. Germline assignment: CDR1 SGHNT and CDR2 YYREEE (reference sequence). The CDR3 sequence is 14 residues long. The CDR3 here is CASSLRGLEYEQYF. CDR3 DNA sequence: TGTGCCAGCAGCTTGCGCGGGCTCGAGTACGAGCAGTACTTC.

The V call is TRBV5-4, the J call TRBJ2-5, with 7 bases matching TRBD1. V trimming: 3 bases; J trimming: 7 bases; junction bases outside the gene matches: 12. The CDR3 extends over 15 amino acids. Germline CDR1 reads SGHNT; CDR2 reads YYREEE (reference sequence). In DNA form, the CDR3 reads TGTGCCAGCAGCTCAGCCGGGACAGACCCCTGGACCCAGTACTTC. This codes for CASSSAGTDPWTQYF.

This clonotype was found many times. The rearrangement uses TRBV12-3 or TRBV12-4 and TRBJ2-2, with a weak D call TRBD1 (6 bases). The V gene lost 6 bases and the J gene lost 7 bases, with 15 bases spanning the gap. CDR3 length: 14 amino acids. The CDR3 loop reads CASRFLQGFGELFF. The CDR3 DNA sequence: TGTGCCAGCAGATTCTTACAGGGTTTCGGGGAGCTGTTTTTT.

This clonotype has a handful of counts. This sequence may be a read error, since a much larger clone differs from it by one base. The chain couples TRBV29-1 to TRBJ2-7; D unresolved. This CDR3 spans 12 amino acids. V was cut by 1 base and J by 3 bases, with 7 bases left in between. Germline CDR1 and CDR2: SQVTM and ANQGSEA. CDR3 in amino acids: CSVEGGDYEQYF. CDR3 DNA sequence: TGCAGCGTTGAAGGTGGGGACTACGAGCAGTACTTC.

The table lists this clonotype with many counts. This chain links TRBV6-1 with TRBJ2-7, with a possible D match to TRBD1 (7 bases). The CDR3 consists of 15 residues. V was cut by 5 bases and J by 3 bases, with 17 bases left in between. Germline CDR1 reads MNHNS; CDR2 reads SASEGT. The CDR3 bases are TGTGCCAGCAGTATCCAAGGGGGGACAGTCTACGAGCAGTACTTC. This translates into CASSIQGGTVYEQYF.